The 19 T cell receptor beta chains below were found in one sample sequenced in a study of T-cell reconstitution after alpha-beta-depleted transplantation in children (dated by TCRdb to 2016 to 2017). General conclusions and limits of the study: Over the following months the frequencies of hyperexpanded clones went down, and after one year T-cell counts and TCRbeta diversity were mostly credited to newly produced T cells.

What these receptors recognize is not known. What this sample's treatment or condition label stands for: allogeneic hematopoietic cell transplantation with graft depleted of TCRalphabeta T cells and CD19 B cells. The library was produced with PCR. The instrument given in TCRdb is Illumina HiSeq 2500. TCR libraries were prepared with molecular barcoding, using unique molecular identifiers to normalize TCRbeta repertoire quantification. Starting from the raw public reads, TCRdb applied fastp trimming at Q25, assembled clones with MiXCR and retained in-frame beta chains. Each CDR3 protein appears once, grouped with its most common genes and DNA. Counted in this sample were 250,000 to 300,000 distinct CDR3 sequences; less than 9.5% of them appeared once. The top ten clones comprise around 10% of the sample. The material was peripheral blood, obtained 360 days after TCRalphabeta/CD19-depleted stem cell transplant. The receptor set was obtained from a female patient between 2 and 10 years old who had a stem cell transplant for Fanconi anemia, so the T cells may come from the graft donor.

V gene TRBV6-1 combines with J gene TRBJ1-4, with D perhaps matching TRBD1 (5 bases). The CDR3 spans 12 residues. Trimming took 2 bases from V and 12 from J, leaving 10 bases between them. Germline CDR1 MNHNS, CDR2 SASEGT. The CDR3 here is CASSESTVELFF. DNA for the CDR3: TGTGCCAGCAGTGAATCGACAGTAGAACTGTTTTTT.

This clonotype was recorded at least ten times. The chain joins TRBV6-5 to TRBJ2-3; no reliable D call. V shed 4 bases and J shed 5 bases, with 4 bases lying between them. CDR3 length equals 11 residues. Germline CDR1 MNHEY, CDR2 SVGAGI. For the CDR3, the DNA is TGTGCCAGCAGTTCCCAAGATACGCAGTATTTT. Protein sequence: CASSSQDTQYF.

The chain has TRBV5-1 and TRBJ2-1; 9 positions match TRBD2. The CDR3 length is 14 residues. J was trimmed by 5 bases and V by 1 base; bases with no gene match: 1. Germline values: CDR1 SGHRS, CDR2 YFSETQ. CDR3 region: CASSLRTSDNEQFF. Written as DNA, the CDR3 is TGCGCCAGCAGCTTGCGGACTAGCGACAATGAGCAGTTCTTC.

This clonotype turned up a few times. The chain couples TRBV6-2 or TRBV6-3 to TRBJ2-3; TRBD2 agrees at 13 bases. The CDR3 has 14 residues. The V gene end was trimmed by 10 bases and the J gene end by 9 bases; junction bases not matched to a gene: 10. Germline V lookup: CDR1 MNHEY, CDR2 SVGEGT. This CDR3 is CATTTSGGPQTQYF. In DNA, the CDR3 is TGTGCCACAACGACTAGCGGGGGGCCCCAGACGCAGTATTTT.

The chain recombines TRBV20-1 with TRBJ1-1; perhaps TRBD1 as D (5 bases). CDR1 and CDR2 (germline): DFQATT, SNEGSKA (reference sequence). V lost 0 bases, J lost 0 bases, and 5 bases lay in between. This CDR3 spans 13 amino acids. CDR3 residues: CSAREDMNTEAFF. CDR3 DNA: TGCAGTGCTAGAGAGGACATGAACACTGAAGCTTTCTTT.

This clonotype was counted between two and nine times. The chain employs TRBV3-1 and TRBJ2-1, with 9 bases matching TRBD2. The V and J ends lost 6 bases and 9 bases, in that order; junction bases with no gene match: 6. The germline V gene has CDR1 LGHDT and CDR2 YNNKEL (reference sequence). CDR3 size: 13 residues. In nucleotides, the CDR3 is TGTGCCAGCAGACAACTAGCGGGTGGTGAGCAGTTCTTC. Translation gives CASRQLAGGEQFF.

This clonotype was seen many times. V is TRBV20-1 and J is TRBJ1-3; D is unresolved. CDR3 length: 11 amino acids. Germline V CDR1 and CDR2: DFQATT, SNEGSKA (reference sequence). Deletions cut 2 bases from V and 1 base from J, with 0 bases between. As DNA, the CDR3 is TGCAGTGCTAGATCTGGAAACACCATATATTTT. It specifies CSARSGNTIYF.

This clonotype was observed many times. The chain recombines TRBV5-6 with TRBJ2-5; 9 positions match TRBD1. Per the germline V gene, CDR1 is SGHDT and CDR2 is YYEEEE. With V trimmed by 2 bases and J by 0 bases, 11 bases remained unmatched. CDR3 size: 18 residues. The CDR3 nucleotides read TGTGCCAGCAGCTTCGTAAGGACAGGGGTGCCGTACCAAGAGACCCAGTACTTC. Translated, it gives CASSFVRTGVPYQETQYF.

This clonotype was observed a few times. The V call is TRBV6-2 or TRBV6-3, the J call TRBJ2-7; 10 nucleotides agree with TRBD2. CDR1 is MNHEY, CDR2 SVGEGT, per germline. The CDR3 length is 15 residues. Trimming cost V 6 bases and J 0 bases; bases outside gene matches: 5. The CDR3 loop reads CASRASGGGSYEQYF. The CDR3, as DNA: TGTGCCAGCAGAGCGAGCGGGGGGGGCTCCTACGAGCAGTACTTC.

This clonotype has a count of ten or more. The genes are TRBV7-2 and TRBJ2-7; 7 positions agree with TRBD1. Per germline, CDR1 SGHTA and CDR2 FQGNSA. The CDR3 totals 14 residues. The V and J ends lost 3 bases and 4 bases, in that order; junction bases with no gene match: 6. CDR3 protein: CASSLSGQRYEQYF. As DNA, the CDR3 is TGTGCCAGCAGCTTGTCGGGACAGCGTTACGAGCAGTACTTC.

This clonotype was counted ten times or more. This sequence joins TRBV6-5 and TRBJ2-2, with D possibly being TRBD1 (6 bases). CDR3 size: 16 residues. V was cut by 4 bases and J by 3 bases, with 15 bases left in between. Germline V gives CDR1 MNHEY, CDR2 SVGAGI. CDR3 region: CASSSTGKLYTGELFF. Written as DNA, the CDR3 is TGTGCCAGCAGTTCAACAGGGAAGTTGTACACCGGGGAGCTGTTTTTT.

This clonotype was detected only a few times. This rearrangement joins TRBV9 to TRBJ1-4; a weak D match, TRBD1 (6 bases). This CDR3 is 14 amino acids long. Trimming cost V 4 bases and J 6 bases, with 13 bases left between them. Germline V gives CDR1 SGDLS, CDR2 YYNGEE. The CDR3 sequence: CASSSTQGDEKLFF. The CDR3 region has the DNA TGTGCCAGCAGCTCAACACAGGGTGATGAAAAACTGTTTTTT.

This clonotype was counted many times. This chain connects TRBV20-1 to TRBJ2-7; maybe TRBD2 (6 bases). The CDR3 is 13 residues long. The V and J ends lost 6 bases and 0 bases respectively, with 12 bases between them. Germline V lookup: CDR1 DFQATT, CDR2 SNEGSKA (reference sequence). The CDR3 bases are TGCAGTGCGCGGGACGTCAGCTCCTACGAGCAGTACTTC. Protein: CSARDVSSYEQYF.

This clonotype was counted between two and nine times. This chain joins TRBV18 and TRBJ2-7, with 11 bases fitting TRBD2. J lost 4 bases, V lost 4 bases, and 12 bases had no gene match. The germline V gene encodes CDR1 KGHSH and CDR2 LQKENI. The CDR3 covers 17 residues. CDR3 DNA: TGTGCCAGCTCACTCGAAATAGCGGGGGGGACCCAGTACGAGCAGTACTTC. Translation: CASSLEIAGGTQYEQYF.

This clonotype was counted ten times or more. The chain couples TRBV6-1 to TRBJ2-7; D not certain. V was cut by 6 bases and J by 7 bases, with 19 bases left in between. Germline CDR1 reads MNHNS; CDR2 reads SASEGT. The CDR3 runs to 14 residues. CDR3 DNA sequence: TGTGCCAGCAGACCCGACGGCTTAAGGCGAGAGCAGTACTTC. Protein sequence: CASRPDGLRREQYF.

The table lists this clonotype with many counts. The chain has TRBV5-1 and TRBJ2-3, with 7 positions matching TRBD1. The CDR3 consists of 14 residues. CDR1 SGHRS and CDR2 YFSETQ come from the germline V gene. The V gene end was trimmed by 2 bases and the J gene end by 0 bases; junction bases not matched to a gene: 0. Here the CDR3 reads CASSFRGSTDTQYF. DNA for the CDR3: TGCGCCAGCAGCTTCAGGGGGAGCACAGATACGCAGTATTTT.

In its sample, this clonotype was seen a few times. V and J are TRBV6-5 and TRBJ1-4; 8 bases agree with TRBD1. The CDR3 is 15 amino acids. V was pared by 4 bases and J by 8 bases, with 9 bases of the junction left unmatched. Germline CDR1 MNHEY, CDR2 SVGAGI. This chain's CDR3 is CASSFPQGAREKLFF. The CDR3 region has the DNA TGTGCCAGCAGTTTTCCCCAGGGGGCGAGGGAAAAACTGTTTTTT.

The table lists this clonotype with many counts. This sequence joins TRBV5-5 and TRBJ2-3; 11 bases agree with TRBD2. The CDR3 runs 15 residues. Germline V gives CDR1 SGHKS, CDR2 YYEKEE (reference sequence). V lost 2 bases, J lost 4 bases, and 3 bases stayed unmatched. CDR3 DNA sequence: TGTGCCAGCAGCTTCTTACTAGCGGGGGCAGATACGCAGTATTTT. The encoded protein is CASSFLLAGADTQYF.

In this sample, this clonotype turned up many times. This chain joins TRBV7-3 and TRBJ2-1; 10 bases are shared with TRBD2. The trim removed 5 bases at V and 9 bases at J, leaving 16 bases unmatched. The CDR3 has 17 amino acids. The germline gives CDR1 SGHTA, CDR2 FQGTGA. Written as DNA, the CDR3 is TGTGCCAGCAGCCTCTCATCGGGGCTAGCGGGAGTGGGTGAGCAGTTCTTC. Protein product: CASSLSSGLAGVGEQFF.